These 29 T cell receptor beta chains were sequenced from one sample in a study of T cells in Graves' hyperthyroidism and ophthalmopathy. It was RNA transcripts that yielded the amplified TCR beta CDR3 regions. First-round RT-PCR with HTBI primers amplified the TCR CDR3 region. MiXCR, run by TCRdb on the multiplex PCR reads, gives a single entry per CDR3 protein. Seen here are 350,000 or so distinct CDR3 sequences, 18% observed once, and the top ten hold about 16%. Sequenced material: blood. The receptors were sampled from a middle-aged woman with Graves' ophthalmopathy.

The J gene is TRBJ2-5, the V gene TRBV30; the D gene is possibly TRBD2 (5 bases). Germline CDR1 GTSNPN, CDR2 SVGIG (reference sequence). V lost 2 bases and J 5 bases, leaving 6 bases between the germline ends. The CDR3 runs 11 residues. The CDR3 protein is CAWSKRETQYF. For the CDR3, the DNA is TGTGCCTGGAGTAAGCGGGAGACCCAGTACTTC.

The sample holds many counts of this clonotype. The chain joins TRBV4-1 to TRBJ2-2, with D unresolved. The V end was cut by 0 bases, the J end by 3 bases, with 5 bases between. Germline CDR1 reads MGHRA; CDR2 reads YSYEKL. The CDR3 spans 14 residues. This chain's CDR3 is CASSQEDYTGELFF. The CDR3 DNA is TGCGCCAGCAGCCAAGAAGACTACACCGGGGAGCTGTTTTTT.

This clonotype was seen a few times. The chain combines TRBV18 with TRBJ1-1, with 8 nucleotides matching TRBD1. From germline, CDR1 is KGHSH and CDR2 LQKENI. The ends lost 6 bases at V and 0 bases at J; junction bases unmatched: 9. CDR3 length: 16 amino acids. CDR3 protein: CASSPDRGNLNTEAFF. In DNA form, the CDR3 reads TGTGCCAGCTCTCCCGACAGGGGCAATTTGAACACTGAAGCTTTCTTT.

At least ten counts were recorded for this clonotype. The genes are TRBV12-3 or TRBV12-4 and TRBJ1-5, with 7 nucleotides matching TRBD1. This CDR3 has 14 amino acids. V lost 6 bases, J lost 1 base, and 3 bases stayed unmatched. CDR3 DNA: TGTGCCAGCAGCCAGACAGGGAGCAATCAGCCCCAGCATTTT. Translated: CASSQTGSNQPQHF.

In the case of this clonotype: The CDR3 end shows no conserved phenylalanine or tryptophan, and so a read error is likely. The V gene is TRBV19, the J gene TRBJ1-6; tentative D call: TRBD1 (5 bases). The length of the CDR3 is 13 residues. Trimming took off 5 bases at V and 7 bases at J, with 9 bases between the two ends. The germline CDR1 and CDR2 sequences are LNHDA and SQIVND (reference sequence). The CDR3 region is CASSLGRNSPLHI. CDR3 nucleotides: TGTGCCAGTAGTCTGGGACGGAATTCACCCCTCCACATT.

In this sample, this clonotype turned up many times. This rearrangement joins TRBV11-1 to TRBJ2-2, with 9 bases lining up with TRBD1. J gave up 6 bases and V 1 base, and 6 bases lay outside the gene matches. The CDR3 has 16 amino acids. Germline lookup yields CDR1 SGHAT and CDR2 FQDESV (reference sequence). The CDR3 here is CASSLDGQGRAGELFF. The CDR3 DNA sequence: TGTGCCAGCAGCTTAGATGGACAGGGGCGAGCCGGGGAGCTGTTTTTT.

This chain joins TRBV7-2 and TRBJ1-2, with a weak D call TRBD1 (5 bases). This CDR3 is built from 14 residues. Germline V gene lookup returns CDR1 SGHTA and CDR2 FQGNSA. The V gene lost 5 bases and the J gene lost 3 bases, with 13 bases spanning the gap. The CDR3: CASSRGGTYYGYTF. CDR3 DNA sequence: TGTGCCAGCAGCAGGGGAGGGACCTACTATGGCTACACCTTC.

This clonotype was found many times. The V and J genes are TRBV12-3 or TRBV12-4 and TRBJ1-1, with D perhaps matching TRBD1 (6 bases). The CDR3 covers 14 residues. Trimming shortened V by 4 bases and J by 3 bases, and 12 bases separated the two germline ends. Here the CDR3 reads CASSSQGRYTEAFF. The CDR3 nucleotides read TGTGCCAGCAGTTCACAGGGTCGTTACACTGAAGCTTTCTTT.

In its sample, this clonotype was seen many times. The V call is TRBV10-3, the J call TRBJ2-2; TRBD1 might be the D (6 bases). This CDR3 has 15 residues. CDR1 is ENHRY and CDR2 is SYGVKD in the germline V gene. The germline V and J ends were trimmed by 8 bases and 1 base, with 14 bases remaining between them. CDR3 sequence: CAIAPNRENTGELFF. The CDR3 nucleotides are TGTGCCATCGCGCCCAACAGGGAGAACACCGGGGAGCTGTTTTTT.

This clonotype was counted at least ten times. The rearrangement joins TRBV7-8 to TRBJ1-5; TRBD1 is a possible D gene (5 bases). The CDR3 is 14 amino acids. Per the germline V gene, CDR1 is SGHVS and CDR2 is FQNEAQ. The V end lost 2 bases, the J end lost 5 bases, and 10 bases lay between the germline ends. The CDR3 loop reads CASSLSGTYQPQHF. The CDR3, as DNA: TGTGCCAGCAGCTTATCTGGGACCTATCAGCCCCAGCATTTT.

The genes are TRBV7-2 and TRBJ2-4, with 9 bases that match TRBD1. Germline-derived CDR1 and CDR2 are SGHTA and FQGNSA. The trim removed 2 bases at V and 3 bases at J, leaving 8 bases unmatched. CDR3 length equals 17 residues. CDR3 residues: CASSLWGTGGGKNIQYF. CDR3 nucleotides: TGTGCCAGCAGCTTATGGGGAACAGGGGGCGGCAAAAACATTCAGTACTTC.

The table lists this clonotype with many counts. J is TRBJ2-7 and V is TRBV28; D tentatively fits TRBD1 or TRBD2 (5 bases each). Germline CDR1 is MDHEN and CDR2 is SYDVKM. The CDR3 contains 13 residues. The V and J ends lost 5 bases and 3 bases respectively, with 11 bases between them. CDR3 in DNA: TGTGCCAGCAGTGGGGACCTTAACTACGAGCAGTACTTC. Translated: CASSGDLNYEQYF.

This clonotype was observed many times. This chain uses TRBV30 with TRBJ2-5, with D perhaps assigned TRBD1 or TRBD2 (5 bases each). CDR1 is GTSNPN, CDR2 SVGIG, per germline (reference sequence). The CDR3 is 15 amino acids. With 1 base removed from V and 5 bases from J, the gap between germline ends came to 17 bases. The CDR3 DNA reads as TGTGCCTGGAGTGAAGGGGTGAGCGGTTCGGAGACCCAGTACTTC. This gives the protein CAWSEGVSGSETQYF.

This clonotype has a count of ten or more. The chain joins TRBV6-4 to TRBJ1-1; no clear D gene. Trimming took off 0 bases at V and 2 bases at J, with 10 bases between the two ends. The CDR3 contains 15 residues. Germline V gives CDR1 MRHNA, CDR2 SNTAGT. The chain's CDR3 is CASSDSSDGNTEAFF. CDR3 in DNA: TGTGCCAGCAGTGACTCTTCCGACGGAAACACTGAAGCTTTCTTT.

This clonotype was recorded many times. The DNA for the CDR3 is TGCAGCGCCGGGAGCAAAACAGGGGGCTTCTATGGCTACACCTTC. Amino acids: CSAGSKTGGFYGYTF. The chain joins TRBV29-1 to TRBJ1-2; 9 bases map to TRBD1. V gave up 7 bases and J gave up 4 bases; unmatched junction bases: 13. CDR1 and CDR2 (germline): SQVTM, ANQGSEA. CDR3 size: 15 residues.

This clonotype was counted at least ten times. This sequence joins TRBV27 and TRBJ1-6; D possibly corresponds to TRBD1 (6 bases). Trimming cost V 7 bases and J 12 bases, with 16 bases left between them. The germline CDR1 and CDR2 sequences are MNHEY and SMNVEV (reference sequence). This CDR3 comprises 13 residues. The CDR3 nucleotides are TGTGCCAGCAAGGCAGGGGTATCTCTACCCCTCCACTTT. It yields the protein CASKAGVSLPLHF.

The chain couples TRBV28 to TRBJ2-2; D perhaps matches TRBD2 (6 bases). The CDR3 loop spans 12 amino acids. CDR1 is MDHEN, CDR2 SYDVKM, per germline. V lost 5 bases, J lost 7 bases, and 8 bases lay in between. The CDR3 region is CASSTTSGELFF. The CDR3 DNA reads as TGTGCCAGCAGTACGACTAGCGGGGAGCTGTTTTTT.

Comments on this clonotype: One end of the junction is discordant with germline, which a read error may explain. The V gene is TRBV7-3, the J gene TRBJ2-7, with 14 bases fitting TRBD2. The CDR3 covers 19 residues. CDR1 is SGHTA and CDR2 is FQGTGA in the germline V gene. CDR3 residues: CASSLMIGGTSGSTNEQYF. In DNA, the CDR3 is TGTGCCAGCAGTTTAATGATTGGTGGGACTAGCGGGAGTACAAACGAGCAGTACTTC.

Remarks on this clonotype: This CDR3 is missing its conserved last phenylalanine or tryptophan, likely due to a read error. The chain carries TRBV6-1 and TRBJ1-3, with D perhaps matching TRBD1 (6 bases). Deletions cut 8 bases from V and 4 bases from J, with 18 bases between. This CDR3 comprises 15 residues. CDR1 MNHNS and CDR2 SASEGT come from the germline V gene. The CDR3 protein is CASVKAGTGGNTIYV. In nucleotides, the CDR3 is TGTGCCAGCGTGAAAGCCGGCACAGGGGGAAACACCATATATGTT.

This clonotype was seen repeatedly, ten times or more. V and J are TRBV11-2 and TRBJ1-1; 7 bases map to TRBD1. The CDR3 runs to 16 residues. Trimming cost V 3 bases and J 5 bases; bases outside gene matches: 12. In germline, CDR1 is SGHAT, CDR2 FQNNGV. CDR3 region: CASSFGSRQGWTEAFF. CDR3 bases: TGTGCCAGCAGCTTTGGAAGCCGACAGGGCTGGACTGAAGCTTTCTTT.

This clonotype was detected many times. The CDR3 DNA sequence: TGCGCCAGCAGCTTGGACATAGATGGCTACACCTTC. Translation: CASSLDIDGYTF. This rearrangement joins TRBV5-1 to TRBJ1-2; D gene ambiguous. The V end was cut by 0 bases, the J end by 6 bases, with 6 bases between. CDR1 is SGHRS and CDR2 is YFSETQ in the germline V gene. The CDR3 covers 12 residues.

Many counts were recorded for this clonotype. The chain uses TRBV13 and TRBJ2-7; the match to TRBD1 covers 9 bases. V dropped 6 bases and J dropped 5; count of bases not matched to a gene: 8. The CDR3 runs 14 residues. Germline V gives CDR1 PRHDT, CDR2 FYEKMQ (reference sequence). The CDR3 reads CASSRPDRGDEQYF. The CDR3 bases are TGTGCCAGCAGTCGACCGGACAGGGGCGACGAGCAGTACTTC.

This clonotype was seen a few times. The genes are TRBV6-1 and TRBJ1-5, with D unresolved. V was trimmed by 6 bases and J by 7 bases, leaving 13 bases between them. Germline lookup yields CDR1 MNHNS and CDR2 SASEGT. The CDR3 has 13 residues. The CDR3 loop is CASRGAGKQPQHF. The CDR3 DNA is TGTGCCAGCAGGGGAGCGGGAAAACAGCCCCAGCATTTT.

The chain recombines TRBV9 with TRBJ2-6; TRBD1 aligns across 8 bases. The CDR3 runs to 18 residues. Unmatched junction bases numbered 11, after V lost 3 bases and J lost 3 bases. Germline CDR1 and CDR2: SGDLS and YYNGEE. CDR3 sequence: CASSGIGTGSGGANVLTF. Here the CDR3 DNA reads TGTGCCAGCAGCGGCATCGGGACAGGCAGTGGTGGGGCCAACGTCCTGACTTTC.

At least ten counts were recorded for this clonotype. V and J are TRBV11-2 and TRBJ2-5; D not certain. Looked up from germline, CDR1 is SGHAT and CDR2 is FQNNGV. Trimming took off 2 bases at V and 5 bases at J, with 9 bases between the two ends. The CDR3 consists of 13 residues. The DNA of the CDR3 is TGTGCCAGCAGCTTACCCGCCCGGGAGACCCAGTACTTC. It encodes CASSLPARETQYF.

This clonotype was found many times. V usage is TRBV5-1 and J usage is TRBJ2-7; maybe TRBD2 (7 bases). The CDR3 contains 14 residues. Germline CDR1 and CDR2: SGHRS and YFSETQ. V was clipped by 5 bases and J by 6 bases, with 18 bases between them. CDR3 region: CASRTGGAGSEQYF. In DNA, the CDR3 is TGCGCCAGCAGAACGGGGGGCGCAGGGAGCGAGCAGTACTTC.

This clonotype was picked up many times. This sequence joins TRBV12-3 or TRBV12-4 and TRBJ2-2, with 7 bases fitting TRBD2. V was clipped by 2 bases and J by 0 bases; unmatched bases: 9. The CDR3 is 18 amino acids. The CDR3 reads CASSLRLAEYANTGELFF. CDR3 nucleotides: TGTGCCAGCAGTTTAAGGCTAGCGGAATACGCGAACACCGGGGAGCTGTTTTTT.

The sample holds many counts of this clonotype. The V gene is TRBV29-1, the J gene TRBJ1-1, with 7 bases that match TRBD1. Germline CDR1 and CDR2: SQVTM and ANQGSEA. The junction had 10 bases not matched to a gene; V was cut back by 7 bases and J by 5 bases. The CDR3 has 13 amino acids. CDR3 sequence (DNA): TGCAGCGCAGACAAGGGGGCCGGGACTGAAGCTTTCTTT. It translates to CSADKGAGTEAFF.

The sample holds many counts of this clonotype. The chain joins TRBV20-1 to TRBJ2-7; D gene unclear. The CDR3 loop spans 14 amino acids. Germline V gene data show CDR1 as DFQATT and CDR2 as SNEGSKA (reference sequence). V shed 6 bases and J shed 0 bases, with 15 bases lying between them. This CDR3 is CSATRGGSSYEQYF. Written as DNA, the CDR3 is TGCAGTGCAACCCGCGGCGGTAGCTCCTACGAGCAGTACTTC.